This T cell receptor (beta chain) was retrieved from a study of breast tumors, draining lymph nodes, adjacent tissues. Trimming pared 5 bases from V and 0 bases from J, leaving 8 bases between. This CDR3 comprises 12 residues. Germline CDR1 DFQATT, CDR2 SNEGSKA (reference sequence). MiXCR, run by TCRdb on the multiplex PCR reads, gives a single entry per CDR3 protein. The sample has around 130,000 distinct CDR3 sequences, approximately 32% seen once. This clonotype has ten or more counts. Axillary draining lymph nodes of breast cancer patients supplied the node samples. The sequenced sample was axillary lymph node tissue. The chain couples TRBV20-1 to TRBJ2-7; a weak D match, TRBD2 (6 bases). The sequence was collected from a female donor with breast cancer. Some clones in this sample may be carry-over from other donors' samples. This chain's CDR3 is CSARENSYEQYF. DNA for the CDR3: TGCAGTGCTCGGGAGAACTCCTACGAGCAGTACTTC.